This paragraph covers one T cell receptor (beta chain) sequence. The CDR3 has 13 residues. Trimming took off 1 base at V and 4 bases at J, with 7 bases between the two ends. Germline CDR1 is ENHRY and CDR2 is SYGVKD. The data are from a study of shared clonotypes between healthy human individuals. Sequenced by immunoSEQ multiplex PCR; TCRdb stores in-frame clones only, minus some. The sample lists about 960,000 clones, 76% seen once, with approximately 1.5% in the top ten. V and J are TRBV10-3 and TRBJ1-1; D unclear. The sequenced sample consisted of memory CD4+ T cells sorted from blood. Indicated subset: CD45RA-negative fraction. The TCR originated in a man younger than 30 in good health. CDR3 DNA: TGTGCCATCAGTGAGTTCGAATTCACTGAAGCTTTCTTT. As protein: CAISEFEFTEAFF.